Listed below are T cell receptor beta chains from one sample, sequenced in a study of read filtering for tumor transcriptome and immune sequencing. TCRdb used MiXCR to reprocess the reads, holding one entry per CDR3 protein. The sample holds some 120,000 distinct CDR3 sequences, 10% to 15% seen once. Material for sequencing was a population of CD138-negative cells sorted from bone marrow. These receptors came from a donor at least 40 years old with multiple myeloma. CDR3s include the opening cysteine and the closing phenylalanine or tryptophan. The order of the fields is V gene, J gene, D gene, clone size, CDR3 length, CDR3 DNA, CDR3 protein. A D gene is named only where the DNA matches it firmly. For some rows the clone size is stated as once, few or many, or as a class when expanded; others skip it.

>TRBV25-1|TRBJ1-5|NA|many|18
TGTGCCAGCAGTGAACAGGGAGGGACGCCTTATAGCAATCAGCCCCAGCATTTT
CASSEQGGTPYSNQPQHF
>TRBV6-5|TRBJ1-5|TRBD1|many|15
TGTGCCAGCACCCCGACAGGGGGTCAAAATCAGCCCCAGCATTTT
CASTPTGGQNQPQHF
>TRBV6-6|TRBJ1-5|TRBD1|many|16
TGTGCCAGCAGACCCACCGTGACAGGGGGCAATCAGCCCCAGCATTTT
CASRPTVTGGNQPQHF
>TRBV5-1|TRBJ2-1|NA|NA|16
TGCGCCAGCAGCTTGGAAGCGGCAGCTAACTCCAATGAGCAGTTCTTC
CASSLEAAANSNEQFF
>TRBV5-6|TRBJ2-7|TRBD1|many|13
TGTGCCAGCAGCCGGGACAGCAACTACGAGCAGTACTTC
CASSRDSNYEQYF
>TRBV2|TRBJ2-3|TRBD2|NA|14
TGTGCCAGCAGTTCGACGGGGGGTGCAGATACGCAGTATTTT
CASSSTGGADTQYF
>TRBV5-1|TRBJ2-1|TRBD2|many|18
TGCGCCAGCAGCCCCGGACTAGCGGGAGTAATTTCCTACAATGAGCAGTTCTTC
CASSPGLAGVISYNEQFF
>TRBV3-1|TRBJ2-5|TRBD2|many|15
TGTGCCAGCAGCCAAACTAGCGGAGCCCAAGAGACCCAGTACTTC
CASSQTSGAQETQYF
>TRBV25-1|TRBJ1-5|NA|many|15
TGTGCCAGCAGTACCGTGAACAGGGCTGAACAGCCCCAGCATTTT
CASSTVNRAEQPQHF
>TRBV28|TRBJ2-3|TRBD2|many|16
TGTGCCAGCAGCCGAACTAGCGGTACTAGCACAGATACGCAGTATTTT
CASSRTSGTSTDTQYF
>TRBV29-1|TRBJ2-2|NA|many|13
TGCAGCGTTGAACCTACCAACACCGGGGAGCTGTTTTTT
CSVEPTNTGELFF
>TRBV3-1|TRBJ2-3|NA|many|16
TGTGCCAGCACTGGTAGCGGAGGATTGGGCACAGATACGCAGTATTTT
CASTGSGGLGTDTQYF
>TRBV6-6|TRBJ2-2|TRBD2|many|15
TGTGCCAGCAGTTACAGGGGACTAGCGACCGGGGAGCTGTTTTTT
CASSYRGLATGELFF
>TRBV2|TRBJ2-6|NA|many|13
TGTGCCAGCACGTTTACTGGGGCCAACGTCCTGACTTTC
CASTFTGANVLTF
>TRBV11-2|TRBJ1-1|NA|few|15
TGTGCCAGCGGCTTAGTGCAGGGTGGGAACACTGAAGCTTTCTTT
CASGLVQGGNTEAFF
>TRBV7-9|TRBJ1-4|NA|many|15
TGTGCCAGCAGCGGGGGAGTGGGGGCTAATGAAAAACTGTTTTTT
CASSGGVGANEKLFF
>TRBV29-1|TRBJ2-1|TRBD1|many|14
TGCAGCGTTGAGAAATGGACAGGGGGAAATGAGCAGTTCTTC
CSVEKWTGGNEQFF
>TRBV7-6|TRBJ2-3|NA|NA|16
TGTGCCAGCAGCTTACCCAGCGGGACCCAGGGGGATACGCAGTATTTT
CASSLPSGTQGDTQYF
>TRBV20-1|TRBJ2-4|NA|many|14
TGCAGTGCAGCAGGGGGGACAGCCAAAAACATTCAGTACTTC
CSAAGGTAKNIQYF
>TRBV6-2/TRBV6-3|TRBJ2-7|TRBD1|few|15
TGTGCCAGCAGATCTCCTCGGACAGGGCGTTACGAGCAGTACTTC
CASRSPRTGRYEQYF
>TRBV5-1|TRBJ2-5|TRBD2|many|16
TGCGCCAGCAGCCCAGGCCTGACTAGCGACCAAGAGACCCAGTACTTC
CASSPGLTSDQETQYF
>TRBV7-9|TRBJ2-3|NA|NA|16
TGCGCCAGCAGCCAAACGTGGGGGTACAGCACAGATACGCAGTATTTT
CASSQTWGYSTDTQYF
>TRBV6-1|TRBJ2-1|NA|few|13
TGTGCCAGCAGTGAATTGGGGGGCGGTGAGCAGTTCTTC
CASSELGGGEQFF
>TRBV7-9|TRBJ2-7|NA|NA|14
TGTGCCAGCAGCTTCGCGGGCAGGGGGGACGAGCAGTACTTC
CASSFAGRGDEQYF
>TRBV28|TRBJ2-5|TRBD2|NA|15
TGTGCCAGCAGTTCCATAGCGGGATCGGGAGGGACCCAGTATTTC
CASSSIAGSGGTQYF
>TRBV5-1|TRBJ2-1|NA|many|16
TGCGCCAGCAGCCAAAGTGGCGTGAGCTCCTACAATGAGCAGTTCTTC
CASSQSGVSSYNEQFF